What follows describes a single T cell receptor beta chain. The V gene's germline CDR1 is MNHEY and CDR2 SVGAGI. V lost 3 bases and J lost 6, with 11 bases in between. This CDR3 is 14 amino acids long. The sample belongs to a study of blood T cell repertoires in COVID-19. Study as a whole: Donors in the United States, Italy and Spain gave samples during acute or convalescent COVID-19. T cells, B-cell-depleted T cells, or PBMCs supplied cDNA or gDNA.

Methods used by the authors: Estimation of nucleated cell counts relied on the amplification of reference gene primers. Method: immunoSEQ multiplex PCR; TCRdb's copy keeps in-frame clones and lacks some. V and J calls and clone size are copied from that table; D and trimming were computed from the DNA. The table shows tens of thousands of clones, with about 85% occurring only once. Sample: peripheral blood. The TCR comes from a male donor with acute or convalescent COVID-19. The chain combines TRBV6-5 with TRBJ2-2; D uncertain. The CDR3 loop reads CASSYRLGPGELFF. The CDR3 DNA sequence: TGTGCCAGCAGTTATCGATTGGGCCCCGGGGAGCTGTTTTTT.